This entry features one T cell receptor (beta chain) sequence. The germline CDR1 and CDR2 sequences are LNHNV and YYDKDF (reference sequence). The CDR3 is 14 residues long. V was trimmed by 3 bases and J by 8 bases, leaving 16 bases between them. The data stem from a study of shared T cell receptors in the human thymus. The data were produced by immunoSEQ multiplex PCR, yet TCRdb's version contains in-frame clones alone and is incomplete. Here the sample spans more than 550,000 clones, around 87% being singletons. This sample was shared with a second study, whose subject was human thymus T cells. That work adds: Samples came from healthy Finnish infants during open corrective cardiac surgery. Surgeons resected thymus tissue during corrective heart surgery. Across thymic and blood repertoires, the usage of V and J genes appeared to be biased.

This clonotype was sampled from a boy less than two years old with a congenital heart defect. The gene calls are TRBV15 and TRBJ1-1; D might be TRBD1 (5 bases). Sequenced: thymocytes. The CDR3 loop is CATSRDIHSEEAFF. CDR3 in DNA: TGTGCCACCAGCAGGGACATCCATTCCGAAGAAGCTTTCTTT. The full variable domain, with the rest looked up from reference TRBV15 and TRBJ1-1, is DAMVIQNPRYQVTQFGKPVTLSCSQTLNHNVMYWYQQKSSQAPKLLFHYYDKDFNNEADTPDNFQSRRPNTSFCFLDIRSPGLGDTAMYLCATSRDIHSEEAFFGQGTRLTVV.